The 2 T cell receptor beta chains below come from one sample, sequenced in a study of blood T cells in healthy people across ages. Through a sample-barcoded 5' primer and a J-beta primer mix, a second PCR was run for roughly 6 to 12 cycles. Via MiXCR, TCRdb re-called the 5' RACE reads, giving one row per CDR3 protein. The sample yields about 600,000 distinct CDR3 sequences, 40% to 55% seen once. The sequenced sample consisted of blood. The source is a man older than 75 in good health.

Of note for this clonotype: A much larger clone differs from this one at a single base, so this may be a read error. V and J are TRBV7-9 and TRBJ2-1; 9 positions match TRBD1. The CDR3 consists of 18 residues. Per the germline V gene, CDR1 is SEHNR and CDR2 is FQNEAQ (reference sequence). Written as DNA, the CDR3 is TGTGCCAGCAGCACAAACAGGGGGCGTCGTCTCTCCTACAATAAGCAGTTCTTC. As protein: CASSTNRGRRLSYNKQFF.

CDR3 amino acids: CASSFSSQSPLHF. The CDR3 nucleotides read TGTGCCAGCAGCTTCTCATCCCAATCACCCCTCCACTTT. The rearrangement uses TRBV3-1 and TRBJ1-6; D unresolved. The CDR3 runs 13 residues. CDR1 is LGHDT, CDR2 YNNKEL, per germline (reference sequence). The V end was cut by 5 bases, the J end by 10 bases, with 12 bases between.